In this sample, the clone carrying this T cell receptor beta chain turned up many times. Its antigen is undetermined. MiXCR, applied by TCRdb to the 5' RACE reads, yields one record per CDR3 protein. The sample consists of approximately 10,000 distinct CDR3 sequences, under 25% of them appearing once. The data derive from a study of neurological immune-mediated disorders. General study points: Expanded clones shared no identical CDR3 amino acid sequences across subjects, which suggested private TCR-beta repertoires in all groups. While HTLV-1-associated myelopathy showed the greatest TCR clonal expansion, multiple sclerosis showed the least, falling below healthy controls.

The receptor was derived from a woman aged 60-70 years with HTLV-1-associated myelopathy (HAM/TSP). Input material: CD8+ T cells from blood.

The CDR3 bases are TGTGCCAGCAGCGGAAACAGGGTAGACACTGAAGCTTTCTTT. Protein: CASSGNRVDTEAFF. The rearrangement uses TRBV9 and TRBJ1-1; a weak D match, TRBD1 (6 bases). CDR1 and CDR2 (germline): SGDLS, YYNGEE. V was shortened by 3 bases and J by 3 bases, with 12 bases between the two germline ends. The CDR3 length is 14 residues.